These 15 T cell receptor beta chains were all obtained from the same sample, sequenced in a study of CD8+ T cells in alopecia areata. RNA was extracted and reverse transcribed into cDNA as the sequencing template. Method: immunoSEQ multiplex PCR; TCRdb's copy keeps in-frame clones and lacks some. The sample carries around 97,000 clones, around 84% recorded once. Documented treatment: oral pan-JAK inhibitor, 5-10 mg twice daily. The source material was CD8+ T cells sorted from blood, sampled at approximately week 30, from a patient treated with tofacitinib. All receptors derive from a human donor with alopecia areata.

Written as DNA, the CDR3 is TGTGCCTGGAGACCCACTGCGGGGGGGGACACTGAAGCTTTCTTT. Residues: CAWRPTAGGDTEAFF. This rearrangement joins TRBV30 to TRBJ1-1; TRBD1 might be the D (5 bases). Germline CDR1 reads GTSNPN; CDR2 reads SVGIG (reference sequence). The CDR3 totals 15 residues. The V and J ends lost 3 bases and 3 bases respectively, with 17 bases between them.

This chain links TRBV5-1 with TRBJ2-3; 7 bases are shared with TRBD1. The ends lost 4 bases at V and 4 bases at J; junction bases unmatched: 3. This CDR3 contains 13 residues. Germline loops: CDR1 SGHRS, CDR2 YFSETQ. CDR3 DNA: TGCGCCAGCAGCCCACAGGGGCCAGATACGCAGTATTTT. This sequence encodes CASSPQGPDTQYF.

The chain recombines TRBV4-1 with TRBJ2-1; 8 nucleotides align to TRBD2. CDR3 length: 17 residues. Looked up from germline, CDR1 is MGHRA and CDR2 is YSYEKL. Germline trimming cut 2 bases from V and 0 bases from J; bases unmatched to any gene: 6. CDR3 coding DNA: TGCGCCAGCAGCCAACTCAGCGGGGGATACTCCTACAATGAGCAGTTCTTC. Amino acids: CASSQLSGGYSYNEQFF.

V is TRBV7-9 and J is TRBJ2-7; TRBD1 aligns across 11 bases. Germline V gives CDR1 SEHNR, CDR2 FQNEAQ (reference sequence). The CDR3 has 15 residues. V lost 1 base to trimming and J lost 4 bases; unmatched junction nucleotides: 3. The CDR3 coding sequence is TGTGCCAGCAGCTTAGAACGGGACAGGGGGTACGAGCAGTACTTC. It encodes CASSLERDRGYEQYF.

The V gene is TRBV19, the J gene TRBJ2-1; D is undetermined. Germline V lookup: CDR1 LNHDA, CDR2 SQIVND (reference sequence). This CDR3 region has 18 residues. The V and J ends lost 4 bases and 0 bases respectively, with 19 bases between them. The chain's CDR3 is CASSNPLEIASSYNEQFF. CDR3 nucleotide sequence: TGTGCCAGTAGTAACCCTCTCGAGATAGCCTCCTCCTACAATGAGCAGTTCTTC.

The chain employs TRBV11-2 and TRBJ2-2; D ambiguous. The CDR3 is 14 amino acids. The V gene lost 3 bases and the J gene lost 1 base, with 6 bases spanning the gap. From germline, CDR1 is SGHAT and CDR2 FQNNGV. The CDR3 nucleotides read TGTGCCAGCAGCTTCCAGGAGAACACCGGGGAGCTGTTTTTT. Protein product: CASSFQENTGELFF.

This rearrangement joins TRBV7-9 to TRBJ2-3; D gene uncertain. This CDR3 region has 14 residues. Trimming removed 8 bases from V and 2 bases from J, with 14 bases in between. CDR1 and CDR2 from the germline V gene are SEHNR and FQNEAQ (reference sequence). The CDR3, as DNA: TGTGCCAGCGGTAGGACGGACCACACAGATACGCAGTATTTT. It specifies CASGRTDHTDTQYF.

CDR3 nucleotides: TGTGCCAGCAGCGCCACAGGGAACACCGGGGAGCTGTTTTTT. This translates into CASSATGNTGELFF. The chain links TRBV9 to TRBJ2-2; D might be TRBD1 (5 bases). The CDR3 spans 14 residues. Germline CDR1 is SGDLS and CDR2 is YYNGEE. V dropped 3 bases and J dropped 1 base, with 7 bases sitting between them.

V usage is TRBV9 and J usage is TRBJ2-5; D possibly corresponds to TRBD2 (6 bases). Per germline, CDR1 SGDLS and CDR2 YYNGEE. The CDR3 runs to 14 residues. V was trimmed by 3 bases and J by 2 bases, leaving 11 bases between them. CDR3 in DNA: TGTGCCAGCAGCGGGACGGGGGAGCAAGAGACCCAGTACTTC. Amino acid sequence: CASSGTGEQETQYF.

The gene calls are TRBV5-6 and TRBJ2-2, with D perhaps matching TRBD1 or TRBD2 (5 bases each). Germline V gene sequence: CDR1 SGHDT, CDR2 YYEEEE. Trimming removed 4 bases at V and 3 bases at J, with 25 bases between. The CDR3 length is 19 residues. The CDR3 loop is CASSQPDSGRGGDTGELFF. CDR3 sequence (DNA): TGTGCCAGCAGCCAACCTGACAGCGGTCGGGGCGGAGACACCGGGGAGCTGTTTTTT.

This clone has just one count. V and J are TRBV6-5 and TRBJ2-7; the D is unclear. V was shortened by 5 bases and J by 2 bases, with 10 bases between the two germline ends. Germline V CDR1 and CDR2: MNHEY, SVGAGI. The CDR3 has 13 amino acids. Written as DNA, the CDR3 is TGTGCCAGCAGTGAGGCCAGCCCCTACGAGCAGTACTTC. Its protein is CASSEASPYEQYF.

This sequence joins TRBV6-5 and TRBJ2-7; no definite D call. Trimming took 9 bases from V and 0 from J, leaving 15 bases between them. Germline assignment: CDR1 MNHEY and CDR2 SVGAGI. CDR3 size: 14 residues. The CDR3 nucleotides read TGTGCCAGTTGCTCTGGGTCTTCCTCCTACGAGCAGTACTTC. Protein product: CASCSGSSSYEQYF.

This rearrangement joins TRBV5-1 to TRBJ2-7; no clear D. The CDR3 extends over 13 amino acids. V lost 7 bases and J 0 bases, leaving 11 bases between the germline ends. Germline assignment: CDR1 SGHRS and CDR2 YFSETQ. For the CDR3, the DNA is TGCGCCAGCCGCTCAGAAAACTCCTACGAGCAGTACTTC. Encoded protein: CASRSENSYEQYF.

This sequence joins TRBV6-5 and TRBJ2-5; 8 nucleotides align to TRBD1. The J call may not be correct, given that the DNA end is closer to TRBJ2-7. Germline V lookup: CDR1 MNHEY, CDR2 SVGAGI. The CDR3 runs 14 residues. The CDR3 protein is CASSYGGTGYEQYF. The CDR3 DNA sequence: TGTGCCAGCAGTTACGGCGGGACAGGCTACGAGCAGTACTTC.

The chain joins TRBV9 to TRBJ2-7; D gene uncertain. The ends were cut back, 4 bases at V and 7 bases at J, with 18 bases in the middle. CDR1 is SGDLS and CDR2 is YYNGEE in the germline V gene. The CDR3 contains 14 residues. The CDR3 reads CASSHSLAPEEQYF. The DNA of the CDR3 is TGTGCCAGCAGCCACTCCTTGGCACCGGAGGAGCAGTACTTC.